The entry below describes one T cell receptor (beta chain). The Seattle site enrolled patients during active infection and followed them longitudinally. The sample comes from a study of blood T cell repertoires in COVID-19. At the level of the study: The samples span acute and convalescent COVID-19 from the United States, Italy and Spain.

As originally analysed: Quantification of nucleated cells was approximated via reference gene primer amplification. Assay used: immunoSEQ multiplex PCR; TCRdb lists only in-frame clones, some missing. That table furnishes V, J and clone size, whereas the DNA furnished D and trimming. In the table there are about 210,000 clones, approximately 80% of which are singletons. The germline V gene encodes CDR1 SQVTM and CDR2 ANQGSEA. V lost 4 bases and J lost 7, with 17 bases in between. This CDR3 spans 14 amino acids. The TCR sequence derives from an elderly woman with COVID-19, enrolled during active disease. Input material: peripheral blood. The chain carries TRBV29-1 and TRBJ2-1, with a possible D match to TRBD2 (6 bases). CDR3 in amino acids: CSVAGGAAPNEQFF. In nucleotides, the CDR3 is TGCAGCGTTGCGGGCGGGGCAGCTCCTAATGAGCAGTTCTTC.